This T cell receptor (beta chain) was obtained from a study of shared clonotypes between healthy human individuals. Across the study: Two female and a few male donors aged 18 to 49 were enrolled.

With respect to this clone: The likely explanation is a read error, given a far larger clone one base away. Distinct nucleotide sequences in the sample also encode this CDR3.

Donors were healthy HIV-negative adults without recently reported acute infections or vaccinations. Several immunoSEQ plates held equal portions of the genomic DNA taken from each subset. Assay used: immunoSEQ multiplex PCR; TCRdb lists only in-frame clones, some missing. The data contain 470,000 or so clones, about 84% of them seen just once; the ten biggest clones take up about an eighth. There are 15 residues in the CDR3. CDR1 is MDHEN and CDR2 is SYDVKM in the germline V gene. Sequencing input: PBMCs. The V gene is TRBV28, the J gene TRBJ1-2, with 7 bases matching TRBD1. This sequence originates from a woman in her thirties or forties in good health. Some clones in this sample may be carry-over from other donors' samples. The CDR3 sequence is CASSPSDRDNPGYTF. Here the CDR3 DNA reads TGTGCCAGCAGTCCTTCCGACAGGGACAACCCTGGCTACACCTTT.